This is a list of T cell receptor beta chains from one sample in a study of patients and donors after allogeneic stem cell transplantation. Using its own MiXCR run on the RT-PCR reads, TCRdb lists one record per CDR3 protein. This sample has about a million distinct CDR3 sequences, with around 17% found just once. Sequencing was done on a sample of blood, either unsorted or a sorted T cell fraction (not recorded which). The receptors originated from a human donor who was either an allogeneic HSCT recipient or a stem cell or donor lymphocyte infusion donor (not recorded which). It is not recorded whose cells these are; they may come from a transplant donor. Each CDR3 is given with its conserved first and last residue. D genes are given only for firm matches. Size is omitted from some rows. Given values are once, few, many or a class for expanded clones.

J	D	V	size	CDR3	DNA
TRBJ1-1	NA	TRBV4-1	NA	CASRYGPTREAFF	TGCGCCAGCAGATACGGGCCAACCCGTGAAGCTTTCTTT
TRBJ1-2	TRBD1	TRBV4-1	once	CASSPFRDRGSYGYTF	TGCGCCAGCAGCCCATTCAGGGACAGGGGCTCCTATGGCTACACCTTC
TRBJ2-3	TRBD1	TRBV7-8	NA	CASSRTPTGTDTQYF	TGTGCCAGCAGCCGAACTCCGACAGGGACAGATACGCAGTATTTT
TRBJ2-1	NA	TRBV7-2	NA	CASSKDPLRIVEQFF	TGTGCCAGCAGCAAAGACCCTCTCCGCATCGTAGAGCAGTTCTTC
TRBJ1-1	NA	TRBV29-1	NA	CSVSGQQPNTEAFF	TGCAGCGTTTCTGGTCAGCAGCCTAACACTGAAGCTTTCTTT
TRBJ1-3	NA	TRBV5-6	few	CASSLEGFGNTIYF	TGTGCCAGCAGCTTGGAAGGGTTTGGAAACACCATATATTTT
TRBJ1-1	NA	TRBV12-3/TRBV12-4	many	CASSFGQRNTEAFF	TGTGCCAGCAGTTTTGGGCAGAGGAACACTGAAGCTTTCTTT
TRBJ2-4	NA	TRBV20-1	few	CSAATEKNIQYF	TGCAGTGCCGCGACAGAGAAAAACATTCAGTACTTC
TRBJ1-4	NA	TRBV6-5	few	CASSSHLLQQVADEKLFF	TGTGCCAGCAGTTCCCACCTACTTCAACAGGTTGCCGATGAAAAACTGTTTTTT
TRBJ2-2	TRBD2	TRBV20-1	many	CSASAGTSSAGELFF	TGCAGTGCTTCCGCCGGGACTAGCAGCGCCGGGGAGCTGTTTTTT
TRBJ2-5	NA	TRBV11-2	many	CASSLVTPQETQYF	TGTGCCAGCAGCTTGGTGACACCACAAGAGACCCAGTACTTC
TRBJ2-7	NA	TRBV7-9	many	CASSALGEQYF	TGTGCCAGCAGCGCCCTAGGGGAGCAGTACTTC
TRBJ1-2	NA	TRBV15	NA	CATSREDKPIANYGYTF	TGTGCCACCAGCAGAGAAGACAAACCCATAGCTAACTATGGCTACACCTTC
TRBJ2-7	TRBD1	TRBV14	few	CASSPTRTGVGEQYF	TGTGCCAGCAGTCCGACCCGGACAGGGGTCGGAGAGCAGTACTTC
TRBJ1-2	TRBD1	TRBV20-1	NA	CSARSTGEVGYTF	TGCAGTGCTAGATCGACAGGGGAGGTTGGCTACACCTTC
TRBJ1-2	NA	TRBV15	few	CATSRDRGVNGYTF	TGTGCCACCAGCAGAGATCGGGGAGTCAATGGCTACACCTTC
TRBJ1-2	NA	TRBV20-1	few	CSAREGPRYGYTF	TGCAGTGCTAGAGAGGGACCGAGGTATGGCTACACCTTC
TRBJ2-7	NA	TRBV29-1	NA	CSVKGRALDEQYF	TGCAGCGTTAAAGGCAGAGCCTTGGACGAGCAGTACTTC
TRBJ2-2	NA	TRBV23-1	NA	CASSQIRGWAGELFF	TGCGCCAGCAGTCAGATCAGGGGATGGGCCGGGGAGCTGTTTTTT
TRBJ2-2	NA	TRBV3-1	NA	CASSQERRDPTGELFF	TGTGCCAGCAGCCAAGAACGGAGGGACCCCACCGGGGAGCTGTTTTTT
TRBJ1-2	TRBD1	TRBV12-3/TRBV12-4	few	CASTGQGGGYTF	TGTGCCAGCACCGGACAGGGCGGTGGCTACACCTTC
TRBJ2-7	TRBD1	TRBV29-1	few	CSVVCAGQGYEQYF	TGCAGCGTTGTGTGCGCGGGACAGGGGTACGAGCAGTACTTC
TRBJ2-3	NA	TRBV4-2	NA	CASSRQSTDTQYF	TGTGCCAGCAGCCGACAAAGCACAGATACGCAGTATTTT
TRBJ2-4	NA	TRBV12-3/TRBV12-4	few	CASSPGSRIQYF	TGTGCCAGCAGTCCCGGTTCGCGCATTCAGTACTTC
TRBJ1-2	NA	TRBV5-1	many	CASSLGGRNYGYTF	TGCGCCAGCAGCTTGGGGGGACGGAACTATGGCTACACCTTC
TRBJ2-1	TRBD2	TRBV12-3/TRBV12-4	NA	CASRNLLAGGDNEQFF	TGTGCCAGCAGGAACTTACTAGCGGGAGGGGACAATGAGCAGTTCTTC
TRBJ1-5	NA	TRBV12-3/TRBV12-4	NA	CASSLYGGAGNQPQHF	TGTGCCAGCAGTTTATATGGGGGCGCGGGCAATCAGCCCCAGCATTTT
TRBJ2-3	NA	TRBV6-1	few	CASSEQKKRVALTDTQYF	TGTGCCAGCAGTGAACAAAAAAAGCGTGTGGCACTCACCGATACGCAGTATTTT
TRBJ2-1	NA	TRBV10-3	NA	CAISESKAPDGHNEQFF	TGTGCCATCAGTGAGTCGAAGGCCCCCGATGGTCACAATGAGCAGTTCTTC
TRBJ1-5	NA	TRBV20-1	few	CSARLSGAGNQPQHF	TGCAGTGCTCGCCTTTCGGGGGCAGGCAATCAGCCCCAGCATTTT
TRBJ2-7	NA	TRBV4-1	NA	CASSQDRGGLSYEQYF	TGCGCCAGCAGCCAAGATCGCGGGGGCCTCTCCTACGAGCAGTACTTC
TRBJ2-3	NA	TRBV5-1	few	CASSLGPTSSDTQYF	TGCGCCAGCAGCTTAGGTCCCACTTCTTCAGATACGCAGTATTTT
TRBJ1-3	NA	TRBV4-1	many	CASSQGLQADSGNTIYF	TGCGCCAGCAGCCAGGGACTTCAGGCCGACTCTGGAAACACCATATATTTT
TRBJ2-1	NA	TRBV7-3	few	CASSLRAVSSYNEQFF	TGTGCCAGCAGCTTAAGAGCGGTAAGCTCCTACAATGAGCAGTTCTTC
TRBJ2-3	TRBD2	TRBV20-1	few	CSARTSGGWDTQYF	TGCAGTGCTAGGACTAGCGGGGGGTGGGATACGCAGTATTTT
TRBJ2-1	NA	TRBV30	NA	CAWSGPSNYNEQFF	TGTGCCTGGAGTGGCCCCTCGAACTACAATGAGCAGTTCTTC
TRBJ2-5	NA	TRBV19	NA	CASRTGTRGIETQYF	TGTGCCAGTAGGACCGGGACAAGAGGGATAGAGACCCAGTACTTC
TRBJ2-5	TRBD2	TRBV9	NA	CASSVVSGRQETQYF	TGTGCCAGCAGCGTAGTTAGCGGGAGACAAGAGACCCAGTACTTC
TRBJ2-5	NA	TRBV4-3	few	CASSQALPTSQYF	TGCGCCAGCAGCCAAGCGCTCCCAACATCCCAGTACTTC
TRBJ2-7	NA	TRBV7-2	few	CASSLEQGKKYEQYF	TGTGCCAGCAGCTTAGAACAAGGCAAAAAATACGAGCAGTACTTC
TRBJ1-2	NA	TRBV20-1	NA	CSASGTLKGGGGGYTF	TGCAGTGCTAGTGGGACGCTAAAAGGGGGAGGTGGAGGCTACACCTTC
TRBJ2-1	TRBD2	TRBV5-1	NA	CASSTGLAGGPYNEQFF	TGCGCCAGCAGCACGGGACTAGCGGGGGGGCCCTACAATGAGCAGTTCTTC